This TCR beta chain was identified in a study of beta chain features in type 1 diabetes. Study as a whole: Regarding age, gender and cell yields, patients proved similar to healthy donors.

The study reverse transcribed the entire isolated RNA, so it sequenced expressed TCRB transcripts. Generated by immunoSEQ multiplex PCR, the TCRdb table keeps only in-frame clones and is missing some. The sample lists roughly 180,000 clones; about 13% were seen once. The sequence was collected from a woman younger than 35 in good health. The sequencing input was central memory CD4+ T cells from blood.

In nucleotides, the CDR3 is TGCGCCAGCAGCTTGGGCCAGAGGCGAGAGACCCAGTACTTC. Its protein product is CASSLGQRRETQYF. The chain recombines TRBV5-1 with TRBJ2-5; D is uncertain. The V and J ends lost 0 bases and 4 bases respectively, with 10 bases between them. The length of the CDR3 is 14 residues. Per the germline V gene, CDR1 is SGHRS and CDR2 is YFSETQ. The full variable domain, completed using reference TRBV5-1 and TRBJ2-5, is KAGVTQTPRYLIKTRGQQVTLSCSPISGHRSVSWYQQTPGQGLQFLFEYFSETQRNKGNFPGRFSGRQFSNSRSEMNVSTLELGDSALYLCASSLGQRRETQYFGPGTRLLVL.